Listed below are T cell receptor beta chains from one sample, sequenced in a study of blood T cell repertoires in COVID-19. The method was immunoSEQ multiplex PCR; TCRdb's version includes in-frame clones alone and lacks a portion of them. The sample includes about 180,000 clones, around four fifths seen only once; the top ten take around 7%. The sequencing sample was made of peripheral blood. These TCRs come from a woman aged 40 to 50 with COVID-19, enrolled during active disease. Both conserved end residues are part of each CDR3. A D gene is named only where the DNA matches it firmly. Not every row has a clone size; where given, it reads once, few, many or a size class.

clone size,V gene,J gene,D gene,CDR3 DNA,CDR3 protein
.,TRBV14,TRBJ2-5,.,TGTGCCAGCAGCCGCAACCGGGGGGAGACCCAGTACTTC,CASSRNRGETQYF
.,TRBV10-1,TRBJ2-1,.,TGCGCCAGCAGTGCGACAACCTACAATGAGCAGTTCTTC,CASSATTYNEQFF
.,TRBV27,TRBJ1-2,TRBD1,TGTGCCAGCAGTGGGACAGGGGGCTATGGCTACACCTTC,CASSGTGGYGYTF
.,TRBV6-1,TRBJ2-7,.,TGTGCCAGCAGTGAAGAGGCGGGGGCGGCCTACGAGCAGTACTTC,CASSEEAGAAYEQYF
.,TRBV3-1/TRBV3-2,TRBJ1-5,.,TGTGCCAGCAGCCAGGGTGGGGCAGGGAATAGCAATCAGCCCCAGCATTTT,CASSQGGAGNSNQPQHF
.,TRBV9,TRBJ2-7,.,TGTGCCAGCAGCGTAGCTTCGAGCAAGCCCTACGAGCAGTACTTC,CASSVASSKPYEQYF
.,TRBV5-1,TRBJ2-1,TRBD2,TGCGCCAGCACCCAACTGAGCGGGAGTAACAATGAGCAGTTCTTC,CASTQLSGSNNEQFF
.,TRBV11-3,TRBJ1-1,.,TGTGCCAGCAGCTCCTCCGGGACTGGGAACACTGAAGCTTTCTTT,CASSSSGTGNTEAFF
.,TRBV29-1,TRBJ1-2,.,TGCAGCGGGTGGGCCGGGAACCATGGCTACACCTTC,CSGWAGNHGYTF
.,TRBV29-1,TRBJ2-7,.,TGCAGCGTTGAATCCGGGGACTCCTACGAGCAGTACTTC,CSVESGDSYEQYF
.,TRBV11-2,TRBJ2-2,TRBD2,TGTGCCAGCAGCTTAGGACGTAGCGGGAGGAGTACCGGGGAGCTGTTTTTT,CASSLGRSGRSTGELFF
.,TRBV3-1/TRBV3-2,TRBJ1-2,TRBD1,TGTGCCAGCAGCCAAGAGGACAGGGGAACGCATGGCTACACCTTC,CASSQEDRGTHGYTF
.,TRBV18,TRBJ1-1,.,TGTGCCAGCTCAAGATCACAAAAAAACACTGAAGCTTTCTTT,CASSRSQKNTEAFF
.,TRBV27,TRBJ1-2,.,TGTGCCAGCAGCCGGGGTGATGGCTACACCTTC,CASSRGDGYTF
.,TRBV10-1,TRBJ2-3,.,TGCGCCAGCACCGAAGGCCTAGCGAGCACAGATACGCAGTATTTT,CASTEGLASTDTQYF
few,TRBV6-5,TRBJ1-1,TRBD1,TGTGCCAGCAGCCTCGACAGGGGGTCGTTCCCTGAAGCTTTCTTT,CASSLDRGSFPEAFF
few,TRBV7-8,TRBJ1-2,.,TGTGCCAGCAGCTTATTCGGACGCAGGGATGGCTACACCTTC,CASSLFGRRDGYTF
.,TRBV28,TRBJ1-3,TRBD1,TGTGCCAGCGGACAGGGGACGGGCGCTGGAAACACCATATATTTT,CASGQGTGAGNTIYF
.,TRBV7-2,TRBJ1-5,TRBD1,TGTGCCAGCAGCTTAGGGGACAGGAATCAGCCCCAGCATTTT,CASSLGDRNQPQHF
.,TRBV5-1,TRBJ2-7,TRBD2,TGCGCCAGCTCGGAGACTAGCGGGATCCACGAGCAGTACTTC,CASSETSGIHEQYF
.,TRBV7-2,TRBJ2-6,.,TGTGCCAGCAGCGTACAGGGTCGGACTGGGGCCAACGTCCTGACTTTC,CASSVQGRTGANVLTF
.,TRBV4-1,TRBJ1-2,TRBD1,TGCGCCAGCAGCCAGATAGGGATCGGACAGGGGATGAACTATGGCTACACCTTC,CASSQIGIGQGMNYGYTF
.,TRBV7-9,TRBJ1-6,.,TGTGCCTCAGAACAGGGTGGGCGATCACCCCTCCACTTT,CASEQGGRSPLHF